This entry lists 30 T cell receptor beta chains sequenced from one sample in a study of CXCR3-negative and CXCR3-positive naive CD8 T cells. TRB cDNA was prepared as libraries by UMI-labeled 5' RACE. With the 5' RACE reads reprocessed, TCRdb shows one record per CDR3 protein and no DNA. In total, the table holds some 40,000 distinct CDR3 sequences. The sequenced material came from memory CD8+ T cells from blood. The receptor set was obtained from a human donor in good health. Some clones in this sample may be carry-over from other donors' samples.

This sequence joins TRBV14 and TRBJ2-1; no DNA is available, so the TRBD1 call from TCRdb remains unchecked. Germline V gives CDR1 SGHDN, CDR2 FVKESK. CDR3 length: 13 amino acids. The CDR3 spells CASSPGQINEQFF.

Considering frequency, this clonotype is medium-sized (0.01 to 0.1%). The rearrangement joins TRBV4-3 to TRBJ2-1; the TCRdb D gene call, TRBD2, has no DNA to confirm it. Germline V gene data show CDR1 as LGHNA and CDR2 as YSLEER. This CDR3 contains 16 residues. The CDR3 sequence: CASSQVPSGGGNEQFF.

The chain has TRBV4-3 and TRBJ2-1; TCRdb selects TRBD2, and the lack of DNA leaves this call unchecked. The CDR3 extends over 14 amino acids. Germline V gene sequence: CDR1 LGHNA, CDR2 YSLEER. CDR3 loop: CASSPEGFDNEQFF.

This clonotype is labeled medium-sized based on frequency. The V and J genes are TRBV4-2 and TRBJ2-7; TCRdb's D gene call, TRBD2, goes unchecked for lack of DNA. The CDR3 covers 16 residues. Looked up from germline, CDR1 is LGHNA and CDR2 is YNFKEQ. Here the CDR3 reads CASSQDPAGGSYEQYF.

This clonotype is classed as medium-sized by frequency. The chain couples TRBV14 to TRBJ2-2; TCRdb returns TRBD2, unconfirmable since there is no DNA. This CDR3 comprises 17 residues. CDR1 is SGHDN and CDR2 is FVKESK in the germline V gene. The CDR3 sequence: CASSRDWGSATTGELFF.

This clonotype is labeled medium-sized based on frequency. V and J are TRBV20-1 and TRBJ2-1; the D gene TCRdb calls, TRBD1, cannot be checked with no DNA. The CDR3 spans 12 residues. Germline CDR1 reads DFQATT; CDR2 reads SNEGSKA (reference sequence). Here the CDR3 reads CSATEGGNEQFF.

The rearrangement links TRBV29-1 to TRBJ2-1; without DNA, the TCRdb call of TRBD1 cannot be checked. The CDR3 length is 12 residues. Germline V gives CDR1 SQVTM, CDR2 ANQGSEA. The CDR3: CSSEGSYNEQFF.

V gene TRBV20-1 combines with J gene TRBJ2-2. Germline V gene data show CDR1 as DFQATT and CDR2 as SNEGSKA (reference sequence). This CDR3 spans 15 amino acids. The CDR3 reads CSARETGQDTGELFF.

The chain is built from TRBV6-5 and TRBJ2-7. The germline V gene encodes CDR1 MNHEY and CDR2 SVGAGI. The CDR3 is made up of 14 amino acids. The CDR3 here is CASSPTWPTDEQYF.

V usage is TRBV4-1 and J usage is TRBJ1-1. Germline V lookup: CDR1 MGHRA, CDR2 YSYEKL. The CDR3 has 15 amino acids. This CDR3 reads CASSQDIDGNTEAFF.

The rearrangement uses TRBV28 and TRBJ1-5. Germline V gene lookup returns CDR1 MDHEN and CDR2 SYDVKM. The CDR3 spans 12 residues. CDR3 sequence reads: CASSFSNQPQHF.

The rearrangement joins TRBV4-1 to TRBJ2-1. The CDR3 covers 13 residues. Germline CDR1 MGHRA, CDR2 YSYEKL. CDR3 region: CASSQVGGNEQFF.

CDR3 loop: CASSLGAGGNTGELFF. The chain carries TRBV7-6 and TRBJ2-2; the D call from TCRdb, TRBD2, cannot be confirmed without DNA. CDR1 SGHVS and CDR2 FNYEAQ come from the germline V gene. The CDR3 consists of 16 residues.

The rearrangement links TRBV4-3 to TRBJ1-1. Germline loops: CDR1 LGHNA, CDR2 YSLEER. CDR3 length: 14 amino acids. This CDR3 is CASSQEDLNTEAFF.

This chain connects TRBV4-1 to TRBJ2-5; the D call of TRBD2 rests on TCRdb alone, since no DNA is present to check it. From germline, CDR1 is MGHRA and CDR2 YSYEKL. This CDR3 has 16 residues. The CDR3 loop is CASSQAGTSAGETQYF.

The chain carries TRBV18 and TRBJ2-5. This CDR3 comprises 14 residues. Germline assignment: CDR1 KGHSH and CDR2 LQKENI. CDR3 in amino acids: CASSLSAAKETQYF. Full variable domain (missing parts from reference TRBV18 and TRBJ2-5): NAGVMQNPRHLVRRRGQEARLRCSPMKGHSHVYWYRQLPEEGLKFMVYLQKENIIDESGMPKERFSAEFPKEGPSILRIQQVVRGDSAAYFCASSLSAAKETQYFGPGTRLLVL.

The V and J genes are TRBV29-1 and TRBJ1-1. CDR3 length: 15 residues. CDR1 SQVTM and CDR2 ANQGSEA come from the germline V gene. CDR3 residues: CSVDREGRFFTEAFF.

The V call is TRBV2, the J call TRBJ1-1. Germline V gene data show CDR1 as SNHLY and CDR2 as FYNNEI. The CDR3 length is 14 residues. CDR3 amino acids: CASSEPDMNTEAFF.

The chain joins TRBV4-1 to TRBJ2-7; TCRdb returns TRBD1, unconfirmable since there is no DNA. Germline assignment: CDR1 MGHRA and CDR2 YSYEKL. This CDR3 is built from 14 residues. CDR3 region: CASSLPTGTNEQYF.

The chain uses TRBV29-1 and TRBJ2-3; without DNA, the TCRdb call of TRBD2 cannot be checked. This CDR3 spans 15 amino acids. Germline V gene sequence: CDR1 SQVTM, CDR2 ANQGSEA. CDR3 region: CSVVTSGSVADTQYF.

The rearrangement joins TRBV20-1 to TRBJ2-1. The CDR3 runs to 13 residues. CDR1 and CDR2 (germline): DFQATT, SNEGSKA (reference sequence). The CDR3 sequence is CSATGGSYNEQFF.

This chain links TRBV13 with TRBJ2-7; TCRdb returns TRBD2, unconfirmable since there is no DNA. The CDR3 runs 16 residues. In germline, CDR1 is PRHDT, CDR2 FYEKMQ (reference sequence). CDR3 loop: CASSSAGTSGSYEQYF.

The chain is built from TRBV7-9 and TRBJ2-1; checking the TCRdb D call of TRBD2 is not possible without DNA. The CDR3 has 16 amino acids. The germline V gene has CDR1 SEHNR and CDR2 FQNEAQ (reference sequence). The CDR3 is CASSFASTSGNNEQFF.

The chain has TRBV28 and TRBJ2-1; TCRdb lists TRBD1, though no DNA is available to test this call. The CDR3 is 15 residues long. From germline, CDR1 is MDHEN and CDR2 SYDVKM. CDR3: CASSLPWGPLFEQFF.

CDR3 amino acids: CASSAFGTYNEQFF. J is TRBJ2-1 and V is TRBV10-1; TCRdb's D call of TRBD1 is untestable without DNA. The CDR3 covers 14 residues. The germline V gene has CDR1 WNHNN and CDR2 SYGVQD (reference sequence).

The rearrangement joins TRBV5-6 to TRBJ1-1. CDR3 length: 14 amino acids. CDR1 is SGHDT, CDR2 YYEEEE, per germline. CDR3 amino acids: CASSFSGTSTEAFF.

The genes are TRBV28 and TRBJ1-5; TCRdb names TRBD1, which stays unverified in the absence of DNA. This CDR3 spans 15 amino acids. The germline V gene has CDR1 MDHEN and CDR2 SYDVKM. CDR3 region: CASSLPGASNQPQHF.

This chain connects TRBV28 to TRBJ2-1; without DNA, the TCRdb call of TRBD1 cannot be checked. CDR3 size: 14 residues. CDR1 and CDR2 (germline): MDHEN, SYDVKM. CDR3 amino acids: CASRDRYSYNEQFF.

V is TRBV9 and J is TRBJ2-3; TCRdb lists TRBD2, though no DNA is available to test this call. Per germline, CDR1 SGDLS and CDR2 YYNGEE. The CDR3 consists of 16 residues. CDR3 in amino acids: CASSVGSGVRTDTQYF.

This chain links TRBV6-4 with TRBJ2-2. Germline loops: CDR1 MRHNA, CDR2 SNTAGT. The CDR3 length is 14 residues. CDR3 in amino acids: CASSDSEGSGELFF.